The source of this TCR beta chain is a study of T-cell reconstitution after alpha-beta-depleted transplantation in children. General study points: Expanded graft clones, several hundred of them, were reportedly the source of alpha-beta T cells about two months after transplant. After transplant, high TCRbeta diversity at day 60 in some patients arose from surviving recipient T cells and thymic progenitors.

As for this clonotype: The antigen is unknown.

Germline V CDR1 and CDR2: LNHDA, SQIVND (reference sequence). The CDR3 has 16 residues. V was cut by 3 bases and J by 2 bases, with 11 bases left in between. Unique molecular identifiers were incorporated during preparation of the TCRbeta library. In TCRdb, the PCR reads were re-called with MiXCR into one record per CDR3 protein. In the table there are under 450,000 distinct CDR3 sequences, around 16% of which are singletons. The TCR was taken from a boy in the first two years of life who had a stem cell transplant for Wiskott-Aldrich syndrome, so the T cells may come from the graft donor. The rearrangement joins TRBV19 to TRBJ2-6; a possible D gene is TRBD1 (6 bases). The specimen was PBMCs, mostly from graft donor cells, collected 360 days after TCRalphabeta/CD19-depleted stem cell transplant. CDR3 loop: CASSIRRQAGANVLTF. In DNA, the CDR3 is TGTGCCAGTAGTATTCGGCGACAGGCTGGGGCCAACGTCCTGACTTTC.